The 14 T cell receptor beta chains presented below share a single source sample, sequenced in a study of blood T cell repertoires in COVID-19. Clones were read by immunoSEQ multiplex PCR, and TCRdb kept only the in-frame ones, dropping some. The table has around 170,000 clones, roughly nine tenths seen once; the top ten hold around 1.9%. The source material was peripheral blood. Receptors were obtained from a man aged 18 to 30 who had recovered from COVID-19.

This sequence joins TRBV9 and TRBJ2-5; a possible D gene is TRBD1 (5 bases). Germline V lookup: CDR1 SGDLS, CDR2 YYNGEE. This CDR3 region has 15 residues. Trimming pared 0 bases from V and 5 bases from J, leaving 14 bases between. The CDR3 region has the DNA TGTGCCAGCAGCGTAGGGCAGGGTATTACGGAGACCCAGTACTTC. This encodes CASSVGQGITETQYF.

V is TRBV6-2 or TRBV6-3 and J is TRBJ1-3; tentative D call: TRBD1 (6 bases). Germline V lookup: CDR1 MNHEY, CDR2 SVGEGT. The CDR3 loop spans 14 amino acids. The V end was cut by 0 bases, the J end by 5 bases, with 8 bases between. CDR3 nucleotide sequence: TGTGCCAGCAGTTACTCGGACAGCAGAAACACCATATATTTT. Its translation: CASSYSDSRNTIYF.

The V call is TRBV2, the J call TRBJ2-1, with 7 bases aligning to TRBD2. The CDR3 totals 18 residues. Germline CDR1 SNHLY, CDR2 FYNNEI. J was trimmed by 0 bases and V by 7 bases; bases with no gene match: 15. CDR3 coding DNA: TGTGCCAGCAAGGTCCGGGCGGGACTACTTGGCTCCTACAATGAGCAGTTCTTC. Amino acid sequence: CASKVRAGLLGSYNEQFF.

This chain joins TRBV4-1 and TRBJ1-4; possible D gene TRBD1, 6 bases. The CDR3 consists of 15 residues. CDR1 is MGHRA and CDR2 is YSYEKL in the germline V gene. Trimming cost V 8 bases and J 0 bases, with 13 bases left between them. CDR3 bases: TGCGCCAGCGAGCCACAGGGTGCAACTAATGAAAAACTGTTTTTT. Translated: CASEPQGATNEKLFF.

Note on this clone: Compared with germline, one end of the junction differs, possibly owing to a read error. V and J are TRBV7-7 and TRBJ2-3, with 9 bases aligning to TRBD2. The length of the CDR3 is 15 residues. The germline V gene has CDR1 SSHAT and CDR2 FNYEAQ (reference sequence). The CDR3 region is CASSSDLAGPTTQYF. CDR3 nucleotides: TGTGCTAGCAGCTCTGACCTAGCGGGACCTACTACGCAGTATTTT.

This chain uses TRBV4-1 with TRBJ2-1; TRBD2 agrees at 9 bases. The ends lost 4 bases at V and 4 bases at J; junction bases unmatched: 5. CDR1 and CDR2 from the germline V gene are MGHRA and YSYEKL. This CDR3 comprises 15 residues. This CDR3 reads CASSLRLAEYNEQFF. In DNA, the CDR3 is TGCGCCAGCAGCCTCCGACTAGCGGAGTACAATGAGCAGTTCTTC.

The chain joins TRBV6-1 to TRBJ2-2; 7 bases are shared with TRBD2. Germline-derived CDR1 and CDR2 are MNHNS and SASEGT. V gave up 4 bases and J gave up 0 bases; unmatched junction bases: 8. The CDR3 length is 17 residues. The CDR3 region is CASSVDVAGANTGELFF. In DNA form, the CDR3 reads TGTGCCAGCAGTGTCGATGTTGCGGGGGCGAACACCGGGGAGCTGTTTTTT.

The V call is TRBV7-3, the J call TRBJ1-6, with 7 bases matching TRBD1. The CDR3 consists of 14 residues. Trimming took 2 bases from V and 9 from J; bases not matched to a gene: 4. The germline CDR1 and CDR2 sequences are SGHTA and FQGTGA. CDR3 nucleotides: TGTGCCAGCAGCTTATTTAACAGGGGTTCACCCCTCCACTTT. This sequence encodes CASSLFNRGSPLHF.

The J gene is TRBJ2-1, the V gene TRBV9, with 10 bases aligning to TRBD2. The CDR3 is 16 residues long. CDR1 is SGDLS and CDR2 is YYNGEE in the germline V gene. Germline trimming cut 0 bases from V and 4 bases from J; bases unmatched to any gene: 4. CDR3 protein: CASSVEGLAVYNEQFF. The DNA for the CDR3 is TGTGCCAGCAGCGTAGAAGGACTAGCGGTTTACAATGAGCAGTTCTTC.

The chain couples TRBV27 to TRBJ2-7, with 11 bases lining up with TRBD2. Trimming took 5 bases from V and 3 from J; bases not matched to a gene: 9. Germline CDR1 is MNHEY and CDR2 is SMNVEV (reference sequence). There are 16 residues in the CDR3. CDR3 in DNA: TGTGCCAGCAGTGACCGCGGGACTAGCGGAGACTACGAGCAGTACTTC. It codes for CASSDRGTSGDYEQYF.

The chain is built from TRBV18 and TRBJ2-3; D perhaps matches TRBD1 (5 bases). Germline CDR1 is KGHSH and CDR2 is LQKENI. Trimming cost V 0 bases and J 5 bases, with 12 bases left between them. This CDR3 region has 15 residues. The CDR3 protein is CASSPPAGAGDTQYF. The CDR3 DNA reads as TGTGCCAGCTCACCACCGGCTGGGGCAGGAGATACGCAGTATTTT.

The chain carries TRBV18 and TRBJ2-1; a possible D gene is TRBD2 (5 bases). Germline CDR1 KGHSH, CDR2 LQKENI. There are 11 residues in the CDR3. Trimming pared 5 bases from V and 7 bases from J, leaving 6 bases between. As DNA, the CDR3 is TGTGCCAGCTCAAGCGGAAATGAGCAGTTCTTC. Translated: CASSSGNEQFF.

The chain is built from TRBV19 and TRBJ2-7; 11 nucleotides match TRBD1. CDR3 length: 15 amino acids. Germline V gene sequence: CDR1 LNHDA, CDR2 SQIVND (reference sequence). With V trimmed by 5 bases and J by 3 bases, 6 bases remained unmatched. The CDR3 protein is CASSVGQGVFYEQYF. CDR3 DNA sequence: TGTGCCAGTAGTGTGGGACAGGGGGTGTTCTACGAGCAGTACTTC.

This chain joins TRBV6-2 or TRBV6-3 and TRBJ2-7; 8 bases are shared with TRBD2. The CDR3 totals 13 residues. V trimming: 2 bases; J trimming: 3 bases; junction bases outside the gene matches: 0. Germline CDR1 is MNHEY and CDR2 is SVGEGT. Here the CDR3 reads CASSYTSGYEQYF. The DNA for the CDR3 is TGTGCCAGCAGTTACACTAGCGGCTACGAGCAGTACTTC.